This TCR beta chain is from a study of identical twins. This clonotype was detected a few times. V gave up 2 bases and J gave up 7 bases, with 14 bases separating them. This CDR3 is built from 14 residues. The germline gives CDR1 ENHRY, CDR2 SYGVKD. Healthy Caucasians alone served as donors. TCRdb called the 5' RACE reads again in MiXCR, with one record for every CDR3 protein. The profile covers some 900,000 distinct CDR3 sequences, with about 12% appearing a single time and around 1.6% taken by the ten largest. The data were also submitted as part of a second study, on yellow fever vaccine responses in identical twins.

V gene TRBV10-3 combines with J gene TRBJ1-1; D gene uncertain. The sequenced sample was PBMCs. This TCR derives from a woman between 18 and 29 years old in good health. The CDR3 nucleotides are TGTGCCATCAGTGAGGGGAACAAACGAGATGAAGCTTTCTTT. Translation gives CAISEGNKRDEAFF.